The 26 T cell receptor beta chains below come from one sample, sequenced in a study of blood T cells in healthy people across ages. Sample-barcoded 5' priming and a J-beta primer mix drove a second PCR of roughly 6 to 12 cycles. TCRdb redid the calling of the 5' RACE reads with MiXCR, one entry per CDR3 protein. Here the sample spans about 750,000 distinct CDR3 sequences, approximately 53% being singletons. The sequencing input was blood. Receptor source: a man aged 80 or over in good health.

Concerning this clonotype itself: The germline gene is not matched at one end of the junction; a read error may be the cause. The chain recombines TRBV4-1 with TRBJ2-7; 7 bases are a match to TRBD1. This CDR3 has 15 residues. Germline loops: CDR1 MGHRA, CDR2 YSYEKL. The CDR3 coding sequence is TGCGTCAGCAGCCAGGACCGTACAGGGGTTGGCGAGCAGTACTTC. Amino acid sequence: CVSSQDRTGVGEQYF.

The V call is TRBV7-8, the J call TRBJ2-4, with 7 bases matching TRBD2. The J call may be mistaken, given a closer DNA end match to TRBJ2-7. Germline V gives CDR1 SGHVS, CDR2 FQNEAQ. This CDR3 is 15 amino acids long. CDR3 nucleotides: TGTGCCAGCAGCTCCCCCGGACTAGGTCGGTCCGAGCAGTACTTC. As protein: CASSSPGLGRSEQYF.

This clonotype was seen a few times. At one end, the junction sequence differs from germline, possibly due to a read error. This chain joins TRBV10-3 and TRBJ2-5, with 8 bases lining up with TRBD2. This CDR3 region has 12 residues. The germline V gene has CDR1 ENHRY and CDR2 SYGVKD. The CDR3 region is CAIGGGQEIQYF. In DNA form, the CDR3 reads TGTGCCATCGGCGGGGGGCAAGAGATCCAGTACTTC.

This clonotype was seen more than once but under ten times. The chain carries TRBV7-2 and TRBJ2-1; D might be TRBD2 (5 bases). In germline, CDR1 is SGHTA, CDR2 FQGNSA. Trimming took off 5 bases at V and 2 bases at J, with 16 bases between the two ends. This CDR3 is 16 amino acids long. The CDR3 nucleotides read TGTGCCAGCAGCGTTAGTGGCGGGTTCGCCTACAATGAGCAGTTCTTC. This gives the protein CASSVSGGFAYNEQFF.

This clonotype turned up a few times. The V call is TRBV3-1, the J call TRBJ2-3; D remains unclear. The CDR3 is 12 amino acids. Between the trimmed V and J ends, which lost 1 base and 8 bases, there was a span of 7 bases. Germline-derived CDR1 and CDR2 are LGHDT and YNNKEL (reference sequence). CDR3 sequence: CASSQGPSTQYF. CDR3 sequence (DNA): TGTGCCAGCAGCCAAGGGCCAAGTACGCAGTATTTT.

V and J are TRBV4-1 and TRBJ2-7; perhaps TRBD1 as D (5 bases). CDR3 length: 15 residues. V was shortened by 5 bases and J by 3 bases, with 17 bases between the two germline ends. Germline V gives CDR1 MGHRA, CDR2 YSYEKL. The CDR3, as DNA: TGCGCCAGCAGCAAGGGTGACAGTTCTATCTACGAGCAGTACTTC. Translation: CASSKGDSSIYEQYF.

This clonotype showed up just a few times. This chain connects TRBV5-1 to TRBJ2-4; possible D gene TRBD2, 5 bases. CDR1 SGHRS and CDR2 YFSETQ come from the germline V gene. The CDR3 extends over 13 amino acids. Trimming cost V 4 bases and J 8 bases, with 13 bases left between them. This CDR3 is CASSPGLGDIQYF. In DNA, the CDR3 is TGCGCCAGCAGCCCCGGCCTCGGGGACATTCAGTACTTC.

The chain couples TRBV20-1 to TRBJ2-1, with 12 nucleotides matching TRBD2. After removal of 6 bases from V and 6 bases from J, the junction contained 6 bases not matched to a gene. This CDR3 region has 14 residues. Looked up from germline, CDR1 is DFQATT and CDR2 is SNEGSKA (reference sequence). The CDR3, as DNA: TGCAGTGCCATGACTAGCGGGAGCATCAATGAGCAGTTCTTC. It translates to CSAMTSGSINEQFF.

The V and J genes are TRBV6-2 or TRBV6-3 and TRBJ2-6, with D perhaps TRBD1 or TRBD2 (6 bases each). Germline loops: CDR1 MNHEY, CDR2 SVGEGT. The germline V and J ends were trimmed by 4 bases and 0 bases, with 16 bases remaining between them. The CDR3 has 18 residues. CDR3 in amino acids: CASSSQGTPSSGANVLTF. The DNA of the CDR3 is TGTGCCAGCAGTTCCCAGGGGACTCCCAGCTCTGGGGCCAACGTCCTGACTTTC.

The chain joins TRBV29-1 to TRBJ2-7; no definite D call. Germline CDR1 and CDR2: SQVTM and ANQGSEA. V was shortened by 5 bases and J by 7 bases, with 21 bases between the two germline ends. The CDR3 is 14 amino acids. CDR3 in amino acids: CSVFSLFSYNEQYF. Written as DNA, the CDR3 is TGCAGCGTTTTCAGCCTCTTCTCCTACAATGAGCAGTACTTC.

In this sample, this clonotype turned up a few times. The chain carries TRBV7-9 and TRBJ1-5, with TRBD1 matching over 7 bases. The CDR3 is made up of 14 amino acids. The germline CDR1 and CDR2 sequences are SEHNR and FQNEAQ (reference sequence). The V segment lost 3 bases and the J segment 4 bases; nucleotides outside the gene matches: 3. The CDR3 sequence: CASSFSGGNQPQHF. The CDR3, as DNA: TGTGCCAGCAGCTTCTCAGGGGGGAATCAGCCCCAGCATTTT.

The V call is TRBV6-2 or TRBV6-3, the J call TRBJ2-7; D perhaps matches TRBD1 (6 bases). The V and J ends lost 6 bases and 3 bases respectively, with 21 bases between them. Germline assignment: CDR1 MNHEY and CDR2 SVGEGT. The CDR3 totals 16 residues. The DNA of the CDR3 is TGTGCCAGCAGCCCGCGGACAGCACTCTATGTCTACGAGCAGTACTTC. Protein product: CASSPRTALYVYEQYF.

Only a few counts were recorded for this clonotype. V gene TRBV21-1 combines with J gene TRBJ2-7; the DNA was not compared with TRBD2, the D call given in the table. TRBV21-1 is a pseudogene locus. The CDR3 spans 14 residues. The CDR3 here is CASTRTSGTYEQYF. In DNA, the CDR3 is TGTGCCAGCACCAGGACTAGCGGAACCTACGAGCAGTACTTC.

This clonotype came up a few times. The chain combines TRBV7-2 with TRBJ2-6; 10 bases map to TRBD2. Trimming took 1 base from V and 0 from J; bases not matched to a gene: 3. The CDR3 consists of 18 residues. CDR1 and CDR2 (germline): SGHTA, FQGNSA. CDR3 in DNA: TGTGCCAGCAGCTTAGGACTAGCGGGCTCCTCTGGGGCCAACGTCCTGACTTTC. Its translation: CASSLGLAGSSGANVLTF.

V gene TRBV4-1 combines with J gene TRBJ2-5; D is unresolved. The ends were cut back, 1 base at V and 4 bases at J, with 7 bases in the middle. Per germline, CDR1 MGHRA and CDR2 YSYEKL. CDR3 length equals 13 residues. CDR3 in DNA: TGCGCCAGCAGCCAAGTTTCCCCAGAGACCCAGTACTTC. Encoded protein: CASSQVSPETQYF.

This sequence joins TRBV24-1 and TRBJ2-7; tentatively, D is TRBD1 (5 bases). With 2 bases removed from V and 7 bases from J, the gap between germline ends came to 11 bases. This CDR3 comprises 13 residues. Germline CDR1 KGHDR, CDR2 SFDVKD. This chain's CDR3 is CATSDYMDNEQYF. In DNA, the CDR3 is TGTGCCACCAGTGATTATATGGACAATGAGCAGTACTTC.

The chain links TRBV3-1 to TRBJ2-7, with 7 bases fitting TRBD2. CDR1 is LGHDT, CDR2 YNNKEL, per germline (reference sequence). The CDR3 consists of 15 residues. Germline trimming cut 5 bases from V and 2 bases from J; bases unmatched to any gene: 9. The CDR3 DNA sequence: TGTGCCAGCAGCGCCCCGACACGGGGGGCCTACGAGCAGTACTTC. Its protein is CASSAPTRGAYEQYF.

The rearrangement uses TRBV24-1 and TRBJ2-7; TRBD1 aligns across 12 bases. From germline, CDR1 is KGHDR and CDR2 SFDVKD. The CDR3 contains 15 residues. The ends lost 4 bases at V and 5 bases at J; junction bases unmatched: 5. Here the CDR3 DNA reads TGTGCCACCAGTGACCGGGGACAGGGGGCTAACGAGCAGTACTTC. Translated: CATSDRGQGANEQYF.

The chain has TRBV7-9 and TRBJ2-1, with 16 bases that match TRBD2. This CDR3 is 16 amino acids long. Trimming took 0 bases from V and 9 from J; bases not matched to a gene: 2. Germline CDR1 SEHNR, CDR2 FQNEAQ (reference sequence). CDR3 bases: TGTGCCAGCAGCTTAGCGGGACTAGCGGGAGGGTCTGAGCAGTTCTTC. This translates into CASSLAGLAGGSEQFF.

The chain employs TRBV18 and TRBJ2-2; 7 positions match TRBD1. With 2 bases clipped from V and 2 bases from J, the junction kept 17 bases outside the gene matches. Per germline, CDR1 KGHSH and CDR2 LQKENI. This CDR3 has 20 amino acids. The CDR3 here is CASSPSRKAGTAINTGELFF. DNA of the CDR3: TGTGCCAGCTCACCATCTCGAAAAGCCGGGACAGCAATTAACACCGGGGAGCTGTTTTTT.

The sample holds a few counts of this clonotype. The chain joins TRBV7-8 to TRBJ2-1; 8 nucleotides match TRBD2. Trimming removed 4 bases from V and 7 bases from J; junction bases left unmatched: 15. The CDR3 consists of 17 residues. Germline CDR1 SGHVS, CDR2 FQNEAQ. The CDR3 spells CASSSIAGWRLVNEQFF. CDR3 DNA: TGTGCCAGCAGCTCAATAGCGGGATGGAGGCTGGTTAATGAGCAGTTCTTC. The variable domain in full, completed from reference TRBV7-8 and TRBJ2-1, reads GAGVSQSPRYKVAKRGQDVALRCDPISGHVSLFWYQQALGQGPEFLTYFQNEAQLDKSGLPSDRFFAERPEGSVSTLKIQRTQQEDSAVYLCASSSIAGWRLVNEQFFGPGTRLTVL.

J is TRBJ2-2 and V is TRBV4-2; 8 bases align to TRBD1. The CDR3 spans 16 residues. Germline values: CDR1 LGHNA, CDR2 YNFKEQ. The junction had 5 bases not matched to a gene; V was cut back by 3 bases and J by 2 bases. CDR3 sequence (DNA): TGTGCCAGCAGCCAGAAGACAGGGGTTAACACCGGGGAGCTGTTTTTT. Protein: CASSQKTGVNTGELFF.

This CDR3 reads CASSIGAGESYEQYF. The CDR3, as DNA: TGTGCCAGCAGCATTGGAGCGGGAGAGTCCTACGAGCAGTACTTC. This chain connects TRBV9 to TRBJ2-7, with 8 bases matching TRBD2. The CDR3 covers 15 residues. The germline V gene encodes CDR1 SGDLS and CDR2 YYNGEE. The trim removed 4 bases at V and 1 base at J, leaving 7 bases unmatched.

The chain recombines TRBV24-1 with TRBJ2-1; 10 bases are a match to TRBD2. The V segment lost 3 bases and the J segment 4 bases; nucleotides outside the gene matches: 5. Per germline, CDR1 KGHDR and CDR2 SFDVKD. The CDR3 length is 16 residues. CDR3 coding DNA: TGTGCCACCAGTGATACCGGGACTAGCGTGTACAATGAGCAGTTCTTC. Its protein product is CATSDTGTSVYNEQFF.

The genes are TRBV15 and TRBJ2-1; 9 positions match TRBD2. The trim removed 1 base at V and 8 bases at J, leaving 6 bases unmatched. Germline CDR1 and CDR2: LNHNV and YYDKDF (reference sequence). This CDR3 contains 15 residues. The CDR3 region is CATSRGAGGTYEQFF. In DNA form, the CDR3 reads TGTGCCACCAGCAGAGGGGCGGGAGGGACCTATGAGCAGTTCTTC.

The rearrangement joins TRBV12-3 or TRBV12-4 to TRBJ1-2; 9 nucleotides align to TRBD1. V lost 5 bases, J lost 7 bases, and 17 bases stayed unmatched. The CDR3 runs 17 residues. CDR3 DNA: TGTGCCAGCAGTCCCAGGCTGGGCCCGGGACAGGGTCCTGGCTACACCTTC. It specifies CASSPRLGPGQGPGYTF.